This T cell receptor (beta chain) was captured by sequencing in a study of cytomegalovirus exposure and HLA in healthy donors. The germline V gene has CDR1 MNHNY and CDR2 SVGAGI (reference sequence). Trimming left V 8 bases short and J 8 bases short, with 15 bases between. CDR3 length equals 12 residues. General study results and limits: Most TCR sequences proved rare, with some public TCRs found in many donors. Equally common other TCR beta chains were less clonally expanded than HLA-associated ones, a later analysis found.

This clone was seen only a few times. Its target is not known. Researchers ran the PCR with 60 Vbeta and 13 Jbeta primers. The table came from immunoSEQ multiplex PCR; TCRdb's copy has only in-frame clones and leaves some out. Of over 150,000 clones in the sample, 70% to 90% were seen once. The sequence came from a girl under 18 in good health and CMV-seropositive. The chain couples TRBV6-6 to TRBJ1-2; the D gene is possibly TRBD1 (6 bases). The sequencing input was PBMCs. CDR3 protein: CASGNREDGYTF. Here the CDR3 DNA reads TGTGCCAGCGGCAACAGGGAAGACGGCTACACCTTC.